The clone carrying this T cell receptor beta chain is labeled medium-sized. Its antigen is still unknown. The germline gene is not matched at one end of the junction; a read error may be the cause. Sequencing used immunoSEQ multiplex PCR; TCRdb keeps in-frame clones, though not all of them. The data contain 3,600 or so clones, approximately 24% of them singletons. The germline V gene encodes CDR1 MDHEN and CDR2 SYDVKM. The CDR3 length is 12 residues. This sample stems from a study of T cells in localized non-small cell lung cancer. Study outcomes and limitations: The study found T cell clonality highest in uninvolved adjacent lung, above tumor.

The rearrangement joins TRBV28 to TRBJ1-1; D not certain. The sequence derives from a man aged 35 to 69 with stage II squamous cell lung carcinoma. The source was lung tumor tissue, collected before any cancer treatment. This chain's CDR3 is CASSLDGRVWIF. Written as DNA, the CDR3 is TGTGCCAGCAGTTTGGACGGAAGAGTCTGGATCTTT.